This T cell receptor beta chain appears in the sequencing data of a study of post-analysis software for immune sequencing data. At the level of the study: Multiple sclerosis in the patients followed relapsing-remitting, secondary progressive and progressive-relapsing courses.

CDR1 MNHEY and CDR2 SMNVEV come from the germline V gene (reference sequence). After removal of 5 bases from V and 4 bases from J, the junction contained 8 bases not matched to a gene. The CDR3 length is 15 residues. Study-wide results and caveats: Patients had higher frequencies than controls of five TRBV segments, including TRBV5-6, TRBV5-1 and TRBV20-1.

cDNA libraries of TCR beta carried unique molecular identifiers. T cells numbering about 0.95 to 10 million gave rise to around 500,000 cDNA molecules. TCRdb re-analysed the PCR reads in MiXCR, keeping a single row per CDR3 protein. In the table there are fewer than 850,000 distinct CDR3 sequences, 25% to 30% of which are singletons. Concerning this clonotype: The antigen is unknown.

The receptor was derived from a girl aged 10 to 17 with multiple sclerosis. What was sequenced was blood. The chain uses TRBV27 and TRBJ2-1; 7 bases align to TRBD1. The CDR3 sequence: CASSIQGQFYNEQFF. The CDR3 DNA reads TGTGCCAGCAGTATCCAGGGACAGTTTTACAATGAGCAGTTCTTC.